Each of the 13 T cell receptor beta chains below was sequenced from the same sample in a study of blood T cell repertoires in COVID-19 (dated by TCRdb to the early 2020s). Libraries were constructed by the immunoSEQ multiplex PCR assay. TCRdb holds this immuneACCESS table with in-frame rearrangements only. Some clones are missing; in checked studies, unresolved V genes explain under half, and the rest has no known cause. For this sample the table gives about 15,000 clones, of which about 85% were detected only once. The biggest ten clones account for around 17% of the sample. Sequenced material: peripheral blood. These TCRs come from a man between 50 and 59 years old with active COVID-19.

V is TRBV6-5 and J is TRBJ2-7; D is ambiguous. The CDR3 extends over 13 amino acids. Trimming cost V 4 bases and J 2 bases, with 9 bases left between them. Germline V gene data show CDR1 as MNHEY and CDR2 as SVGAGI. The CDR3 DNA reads TGTGCCAGCAGTTCAACAGCTCCCTACGAGCAGTACTTC. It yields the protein CASSSTAPYEQYF.

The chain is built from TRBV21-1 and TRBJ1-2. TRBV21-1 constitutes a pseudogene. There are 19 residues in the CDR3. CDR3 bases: TGTGCCAGCAGCCCAGACGGCGGGATCGGACGGACGGAGAACTATGGCTACACCTTC. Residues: CASSPDGGIGRTENYGYTF.

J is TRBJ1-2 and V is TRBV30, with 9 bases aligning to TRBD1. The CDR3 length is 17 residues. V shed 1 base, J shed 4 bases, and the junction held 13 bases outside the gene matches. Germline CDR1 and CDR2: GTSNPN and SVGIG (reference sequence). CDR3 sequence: CAWSAGTGKVAFYGYTF. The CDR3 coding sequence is TGTGCCTGGAGTGCCGGGACAGGGAAGGTTGCTTTCTATGGCTACACCTTC. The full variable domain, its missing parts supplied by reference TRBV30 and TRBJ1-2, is SQTIHQWPATLVQPVGSPLSLECTVEGTSNPNLYWYRQAAGRGLQLLFYSVGIGQISSEVPQNLSASRPQDRQFILSSKKLLLSDSGFYLCAWSAGTGKVAFYGYTFGSGTRLTVV.

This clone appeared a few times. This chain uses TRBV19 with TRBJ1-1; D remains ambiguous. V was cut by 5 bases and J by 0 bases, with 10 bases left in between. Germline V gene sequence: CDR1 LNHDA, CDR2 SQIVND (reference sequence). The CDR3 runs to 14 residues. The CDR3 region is CASSEGRMNTEAFF. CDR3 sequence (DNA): TGTGCCAGTAGTGAGGGCCGCATGAACACTGAAGCTTTCTTT.

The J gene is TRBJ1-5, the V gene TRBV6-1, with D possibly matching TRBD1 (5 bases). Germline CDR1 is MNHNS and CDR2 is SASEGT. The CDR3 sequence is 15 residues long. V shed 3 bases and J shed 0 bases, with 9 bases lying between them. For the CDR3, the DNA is TGTGCCAGCAGTGAGGGGGGGTATAGCAATCAGCCCCAGCATTTT. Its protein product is CASSEGGYSNQPQHF.

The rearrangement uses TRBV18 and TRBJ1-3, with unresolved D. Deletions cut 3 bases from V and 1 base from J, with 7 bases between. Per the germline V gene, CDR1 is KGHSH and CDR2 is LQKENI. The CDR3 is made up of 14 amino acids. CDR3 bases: TGTGCCAGCTCACCCGGAGGATCTGGAAACACCATATATTTT. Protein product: CASSPGGSGNTIYF.

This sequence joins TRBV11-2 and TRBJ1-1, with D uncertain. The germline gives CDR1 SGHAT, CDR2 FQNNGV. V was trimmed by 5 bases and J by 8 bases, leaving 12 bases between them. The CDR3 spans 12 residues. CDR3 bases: TGTGCCAGCAGCGAAGGAGGGCACGAAGCTTTCTTT. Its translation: CASSEGGHEAFF.

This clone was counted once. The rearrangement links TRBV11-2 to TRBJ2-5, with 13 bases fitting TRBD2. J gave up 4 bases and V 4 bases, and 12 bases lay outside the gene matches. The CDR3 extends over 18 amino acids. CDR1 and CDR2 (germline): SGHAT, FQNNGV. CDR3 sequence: CASSSLKRTSGSLETQYF. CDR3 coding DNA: TGTGCCAGCAGCTCCCTTAAAAGGACTAGCGGGAGTCTAGAGACCCAGTACTTC.

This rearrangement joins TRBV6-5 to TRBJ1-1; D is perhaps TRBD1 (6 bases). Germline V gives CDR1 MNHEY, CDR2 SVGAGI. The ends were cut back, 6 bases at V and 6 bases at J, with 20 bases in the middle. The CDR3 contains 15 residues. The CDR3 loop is CASSEAGGGRAEAFF. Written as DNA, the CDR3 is TGTGCCAGCAGCGAGGCCGGAGGGGGGAGGGCTGAAGCTTTCTTT.

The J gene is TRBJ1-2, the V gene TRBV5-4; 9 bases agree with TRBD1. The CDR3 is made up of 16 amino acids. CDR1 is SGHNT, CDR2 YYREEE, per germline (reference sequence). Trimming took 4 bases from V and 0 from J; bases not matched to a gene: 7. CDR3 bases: TGTGCCAGCAGCCTGGGACAGGGTAGTTCTAACTATGGCTACACCTTC. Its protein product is CASSLGQGSSNYGYTF.

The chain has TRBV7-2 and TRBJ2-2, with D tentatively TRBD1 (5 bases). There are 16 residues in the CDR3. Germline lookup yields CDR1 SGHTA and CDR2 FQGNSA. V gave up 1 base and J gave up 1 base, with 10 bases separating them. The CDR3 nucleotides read TGTGCCAGCAGCTTAGAGGGGCTGGGGAACACCGGGGAGCTGTTTTTT. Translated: CASSLEGLGNTGELFF.

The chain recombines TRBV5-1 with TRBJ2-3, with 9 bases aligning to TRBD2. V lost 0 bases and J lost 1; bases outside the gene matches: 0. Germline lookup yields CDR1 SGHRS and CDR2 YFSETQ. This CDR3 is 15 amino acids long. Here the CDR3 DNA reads TGCGCCAGCAGCTTGGGACTAGCGGGCACAGATACGCAGTATTTT. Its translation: CASSLGLAGTDTQYF.

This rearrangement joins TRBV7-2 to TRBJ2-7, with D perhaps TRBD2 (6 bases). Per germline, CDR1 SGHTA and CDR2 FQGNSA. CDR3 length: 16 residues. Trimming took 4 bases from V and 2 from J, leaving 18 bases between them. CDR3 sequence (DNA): TGTGCCAGCAGCTCGCTCGGGGCTAGCGTCCCCTACGAGCAGTACTTC. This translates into CASSSLGASVPYEQYF.